This TCR beta chain emerged from a study of early T cells in non-severe SARS-CoV-2 infection. Study-level findings and limits: VDJdb matching, biased toward anti-spike CD8 responses, missed private and CD4 specificities.

The J segment lost 8 bases and the V segment lost 3 bases, leaving 14 bases of the junction unmatched. Germline CDR1 is SGHKS and CDR2 is YYEKEE (reference sequence). This CDR3 region has 17 residues. There are many counts of this clonotype. Antigen unknown. Unique molecular identifiers were affixed to single, distinct cDNA molecules. TCRdb redid the calling of the 5' RACE reads with MiXCR, one entry per CDR3 protein. The sample has some 40,000 distinct CDR3 sequences, about 5.7% seen once; the top ten hold less than 25%. The sequence came from an adult who was a healthcare worker with PCR-confirmed SARS-CoV-2 infection or an uninfected control (not recorded which). The chain links TRBV5-5 to TRBJ2-1; TRBD2 matches at 10 bases. Sequences were derived from whole blood, sampled at baseline. The CDR3 spells CASSSFFISGGIDEQFF. In DNA, the CDR3 is TGTGCCAGCAGCTCTTTTTTCATTAGCGGGGGGATCGATGAGCAGTTCTTC.